Listed below are T cell receptor beta chains from one sample, sequenced in a study of graft-versus-host responses after intestinal transplantation. These receptors are not linked to any known antigen. Sequencing was performed with immunoSEQ multiplex PCR; in TCRdb, only in-frame clones are kept and a portion is missing. The table has roughly 100,000 clones, approximately 93% seen once. The specimen was unstimulated CD8+ T cells sorted from spleen or lymph node cells, collected before intestinal transplant. These receptor sequences come from a human donor who received an intestinal transplant. Both conserved end residues are trimmed from each CDR3. Fields, in order: J gene, D gene, V gene, CDR3 protein. D genes are given only for firm matches.

>TRBJ2-3|-|TRBV6-6
ASSYSSGGRDTQY
>TRBJ2-7|-|TRBV7-9
ASSLVPEPYEQY
>TRBJ1-2|TRBD1|TRBV6-1
ASSSRTGTLYGYT
>TRBJ1-5|TRBD1|TRBV19
ASSITGGNQPQH
>TRBJ1-1|TRBD1|TRBV7-9
ASRQGAGTEAF
>TRBJ1-4|-|TRBV5-4
ASSLGGDNEKLF
>TRBJ1-1|TRBD1|TRBV19
ASSKTGANTEAF
>TRBJ2-3|-|TRBV27
ASSLAGQWGTQY
>TRBJ2-1|TRBD1|TRBV29-1
SVLTGANNEQF
>TRBJ1-1|-|TRBV30
AWSGGGTEAF
>TRBJ2-7|-|TRBV6-6
ASGGGEAKAYEQY
>TRBJ2-1|TRBD1|TRBV6-4
ASSDSTGDEQF
>TRBJ1-5|-|TRBV5-1
ASISVGGQPQH
>TRBJ1-5|-|TRBV9
ASSPAGGSNQPQH
>TRBJ1-5|-|TRBV7-9
ASSQDSNQPQH